This TCR beta chain was captured in a study of cytomegalovirus exposure and HLA in healthy donors. The PCR contained 60 Vbeta and 13 Jbeta primers. Some clones are missing from TCRdb's copy, which holds only in-frame ones; the method was immunoSEQ multiplex PCR. The table shows some 120,000 clones, with roughly 10% occurring only once. A word on this clone: Its target is unknown.

Overall study results and limits: Owing to their indistinguishability, certain V segments, notably TRBV6-2 and TRBV6-3, were excluded. There were over 150 TCR beta chains listed as cytomegalovirus-associated. A later analysis found common viral pathogens apparently linked to several of the most significant clusters.

Germline V gene sequence: CDR1 MGHRA, CDR2 YSYEKL. This CDR3 has 17 residues. V lost 4 bases and J lost 3; bases outside the gene matches: 14. Input material: PBMCs. The chain employs TRBV4-1 and TRBJ2-5; 7 bases map to TRBD1. This receptor was obtained from a woman aged 18-29 years in good health and CMV-seropositive. CDR3 amino acids: CASSRLFLGQSKETQYF. For the CDR3, the DNA is TGCGCCAGCAGCCGCCTTTTCTTGGGACAGTCGAAAGAGACCCAGTACTTC.